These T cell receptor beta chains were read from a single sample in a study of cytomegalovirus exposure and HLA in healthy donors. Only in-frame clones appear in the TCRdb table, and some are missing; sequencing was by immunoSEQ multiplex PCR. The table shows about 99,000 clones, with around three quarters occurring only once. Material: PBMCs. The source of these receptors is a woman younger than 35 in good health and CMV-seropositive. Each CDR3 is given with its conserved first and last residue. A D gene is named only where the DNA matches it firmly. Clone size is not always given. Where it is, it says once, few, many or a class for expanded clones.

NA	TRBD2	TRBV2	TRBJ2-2	TGTGCCAGCGTCCTAGCGGGAGTGACCGGGGAGCTGTTTTTT	CASVLAGVTGELFF
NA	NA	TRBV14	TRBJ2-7	TGTGCCAGCAGCATAAACTTCGGGGTGGTCTACGAGCAGTACTTC	CASSINFGVVYEQYF
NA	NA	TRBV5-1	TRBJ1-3	TGCGCCAGCAGCTTGGAAGGGGTGGTAGGAAACACCATATATTTT	CASSLEGVVGNTIYF
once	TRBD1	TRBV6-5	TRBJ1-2	TGTGCCAGCAGTATCACAGGGGCCTATGGCTACACCTTC	CASSITGAYGYTF
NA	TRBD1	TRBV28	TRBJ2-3	TGTGCCAGCAGTTTATACAGGGGAACAGATACGCAGTATTTT	CASSLYRGTDTQYF
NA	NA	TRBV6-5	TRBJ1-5	TGTGCCAGCACCCAGGGTGACATTAATCAGCCCCAGCATTTT	CASTQGDINQPQHF
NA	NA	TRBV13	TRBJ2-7	TGTGCCAGCAGCTCCGCACCCGGCGCGGAGGGCGAGCAGTACTTC	CASSSAPGAEGEQYF
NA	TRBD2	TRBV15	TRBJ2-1	TGTGCCACCAGCAGAGAAGTGTCGGGAGGCTCCTACAATGAGCAGTTCTTC	CATSREVSGGSYNEQFF
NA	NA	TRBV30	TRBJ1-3	TGTGCCTGGGGACTGAACTCTGGAAACACCATATATTTT	CAWGLNSGNTIYF
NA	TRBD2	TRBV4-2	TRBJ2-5	TGTGCCAGCAGCCAAGATATTGGCGGGAGTGAGACCCAGTACTTC	CASSQDIGGSETQYF
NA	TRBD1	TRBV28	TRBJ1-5	TGTGCCAGCAGTGGGACAGGGGGCCTGCAAAATCAGCCCCAGCATTTT	CASSGTGGLQNQPQHF
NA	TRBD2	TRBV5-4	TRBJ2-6	TGTGCCAGCAGCTTGGAGTGGGCTAGCGGGGTCTCTGGGGCCAACGTCCTGACTTTC	CASSLEWASGVSGANVLTF
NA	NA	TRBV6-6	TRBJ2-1	TGTGCCAGCAGTTTGTCGACAGGACCCAATGAGCAGTTCTTC	CASSLSTGPNEQFF
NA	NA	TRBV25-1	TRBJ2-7	TGTGCCAGCAGTGAATCGGGGGACGAGCAGTACTTC	CASSESGDEQYF
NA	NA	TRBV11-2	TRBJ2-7	TGTGCCAGCAGCTTAGCGGGGGGCAACGAGCAGTACTTC	CASSLAGGNEQYF
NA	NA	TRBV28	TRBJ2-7	TGTGCCAGCAGCTCGGGGGGCAACTCCTACGAGCAGTACTTC	CASSSGGNSYEQYF
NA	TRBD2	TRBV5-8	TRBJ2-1	TGTGCCAGCAGTCCTGATTCTAGCGGGCTATACAATGAGCAGTTCTTC	CASSPDSSGLYNEQFF
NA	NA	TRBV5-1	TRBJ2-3	TGCGCCAGCAGCTTGGTGGCGGACACAGATACGCAGTATTTT	CASSLVADTDTQYF
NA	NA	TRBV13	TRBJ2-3	TGTGCCAGCAGCTTACCGGGCAGCGGCTCAGATACGCAGTATTTT	CASSLPGSGSDTQYF
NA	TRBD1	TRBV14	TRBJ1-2	TGTGCCAGCAGCCAAGAAGGGACAGGGTATGGCTACACCTTC	CASSQEGTGYGYTF
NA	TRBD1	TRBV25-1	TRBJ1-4	TGTGCCAGCAGCGGCTGGACAGGCGGTGAAAAACTGTTTTTT	CASSGWTGGEKLFF
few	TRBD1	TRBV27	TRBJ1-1	TGTGCCAGCAGTTGGACAGGGGGGAACACTGAAGCTTTCTTT	CASSWTGGNTEAFF
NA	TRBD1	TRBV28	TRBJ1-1	TGTGCCAGCAAGAATGGGGACAGGGCTGAAGCTTTCTTT	CASKNGDRAEAFF
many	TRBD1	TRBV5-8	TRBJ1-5	TGTGCCAGCAGCAGGGGACAGAGGCAAGGCAATCAGCCCCAGCATTTT	CASSRGQRQGNQPQHF
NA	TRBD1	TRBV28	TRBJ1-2	TGTGCCAGCAGGGGTACGGGACAGAACTATGGCTACACCTTC	CASRGTGQNYGYTF
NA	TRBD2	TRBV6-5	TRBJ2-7	TGTGCCAGCAGTTACACCGGACTAGCCTACGAGCAGTACTTC	CASSYTGLAYEQYF
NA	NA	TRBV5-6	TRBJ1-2	TGTGCCAGCAGCCCTGTGGGGGGGGCAGGGGGCTACACCTTC	CASSPVGGAGGYTF
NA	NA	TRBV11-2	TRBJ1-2	TGTGCCAGCAGCTTAGGGACAGAGGATGGCTACACCTTC	CASSLGTEDGYTF
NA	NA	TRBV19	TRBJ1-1	TGTGCCAGTAGTTATACAGGGAACACTGAAGCTTTCTTT	CASSYTGNTEAFF
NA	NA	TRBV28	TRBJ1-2	TGTGCCAGCAGCCCAACTAACAGGTACTTGGACTATGGCTACACCTTC	CASSPTNRYLDYGYTF
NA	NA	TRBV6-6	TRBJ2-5	TGTGCCAGCAGTTTCTCCGCCGGGGAAGAGACCCAGTACTTC	CASSFSAGEETQYF
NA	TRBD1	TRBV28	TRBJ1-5	TGTGCCAGCAGTCTGGGACAGGGTGATCAGCCCCAGCATTTT	CASSLGQGDQPQHF
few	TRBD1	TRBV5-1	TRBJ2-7	TGCGCCAGCAGCTTGGAGGGGGCACGGGAGCAGTACTTC	CASSLEGAREQYF
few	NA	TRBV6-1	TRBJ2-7	TGTGCCAGCAGTGAAATGCCCGGTACCTACGAGCAGTACTTC	CASSEMPGTYEQYF
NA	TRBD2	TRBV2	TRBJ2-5	TGTGCCAGCAGGTTCACTAGCGGGAGTCAAGAGACCCAGTACTTC	CASRFTSGSQETQYF
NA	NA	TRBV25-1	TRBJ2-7	TGTGCCAGCAGTCTCTACGAGCAGTACTTC	CASSLYEQYF
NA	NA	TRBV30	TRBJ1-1	TGTGCCTGGACTGTCGGGTTTTTAGCTTTCTTT	CAWTVGFLAFF
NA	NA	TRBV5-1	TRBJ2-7	TGCGCCAGCAGCTTCGCCCCCCTGGGGCAGGGGTCCTCCTACGAGCAGTACTTC	CASSFAPLGQGSSYEQYF
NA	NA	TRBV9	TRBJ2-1	TGTGCCAGCAGCGTAGGAGGATCCTACAATGAGCAGTTCTTC	CASSVGGSYNEQFF
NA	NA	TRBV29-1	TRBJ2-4	TGCAGCGTTAGTACCACAACCCAAGGAGACATTCAGTACTTC	CSVSTTTQGDIQYF
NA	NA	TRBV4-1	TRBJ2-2	TGCGCCAGCAGCCAAGTCACAGCCTTCTCGAACACCGGGGAGCTGTTTTTT	CASSQVTAFSNTGELFF